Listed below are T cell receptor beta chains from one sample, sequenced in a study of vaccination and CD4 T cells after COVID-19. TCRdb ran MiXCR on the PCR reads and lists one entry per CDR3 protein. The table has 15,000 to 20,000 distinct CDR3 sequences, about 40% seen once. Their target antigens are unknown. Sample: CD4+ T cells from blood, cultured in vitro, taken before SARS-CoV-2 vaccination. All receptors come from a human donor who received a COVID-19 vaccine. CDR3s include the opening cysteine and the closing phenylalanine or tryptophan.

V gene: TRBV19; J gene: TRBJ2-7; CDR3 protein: CASSMGVPGTFYEQYF
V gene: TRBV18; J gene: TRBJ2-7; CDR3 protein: CASSSLAGEKHEQYF
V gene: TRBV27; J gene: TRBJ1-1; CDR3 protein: CASSLRTGWDTEAFF
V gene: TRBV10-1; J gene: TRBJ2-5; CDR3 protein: CASSDGGPLETQYF
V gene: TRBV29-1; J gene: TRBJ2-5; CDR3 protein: CSVGRGGPETQYF
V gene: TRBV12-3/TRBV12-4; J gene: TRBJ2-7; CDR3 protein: CASTVAGGSEQYF
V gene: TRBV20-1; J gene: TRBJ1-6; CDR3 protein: CSAIRYTAPNSPLHF
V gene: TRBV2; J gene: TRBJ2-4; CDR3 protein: CASTTSGGRNIQYF
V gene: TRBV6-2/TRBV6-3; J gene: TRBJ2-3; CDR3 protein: CASSYSLGLAVADTQYF
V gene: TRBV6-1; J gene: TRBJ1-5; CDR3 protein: CASSQGTGHGGNQPQHF
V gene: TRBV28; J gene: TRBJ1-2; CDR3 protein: CASSGTGGRRYGYTF
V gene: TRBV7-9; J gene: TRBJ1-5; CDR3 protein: CASSLEGPRGGQPQHF
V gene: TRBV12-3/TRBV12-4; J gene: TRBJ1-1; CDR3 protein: CASSVAPLANTEAFF
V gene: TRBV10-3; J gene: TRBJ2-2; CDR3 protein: CAISGRDTGELFF
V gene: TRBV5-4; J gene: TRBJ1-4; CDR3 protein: CASSRSAGEGEKLFF
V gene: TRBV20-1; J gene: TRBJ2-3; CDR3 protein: CSAGGGLAMTDTQYF
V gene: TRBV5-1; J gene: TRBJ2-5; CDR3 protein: CASSLANQETQYF
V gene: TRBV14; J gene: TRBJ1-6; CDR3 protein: CASSQRAPGPWSSYNSPLHF
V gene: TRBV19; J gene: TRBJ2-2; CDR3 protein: CASSPMDRGWNTGELFF